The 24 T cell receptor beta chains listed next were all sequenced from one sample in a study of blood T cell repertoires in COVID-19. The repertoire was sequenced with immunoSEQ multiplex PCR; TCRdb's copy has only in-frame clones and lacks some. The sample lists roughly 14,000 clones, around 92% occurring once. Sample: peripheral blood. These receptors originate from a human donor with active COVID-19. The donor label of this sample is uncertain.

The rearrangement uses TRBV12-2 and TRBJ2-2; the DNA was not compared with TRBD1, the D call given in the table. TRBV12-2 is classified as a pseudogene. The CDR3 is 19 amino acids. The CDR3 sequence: CASRLGGDRDRGPYGELFF. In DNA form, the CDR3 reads TGTGCAAGTCGCTTAGGAGGGGACCGGGACAGGGGGCCGTATGGGGAGCTGTTTTTT.

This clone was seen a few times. CDR3 DNA: TGTGCCAGCAGTAAGACAGGGGGCGCAGCCTATGGCTACACCTTC. This encodes CASSKTGGAAYGYTF. V and J are TRBV28 and TRBJ1-2; 10 positions match TRBD1. V gave up 5 bases and J gave up 4 bases; unmatched junction bases: 7. The germline V gene has CDR1 MDHEN and CDR2 SYDVKM. This CDR3 has 15 residues.

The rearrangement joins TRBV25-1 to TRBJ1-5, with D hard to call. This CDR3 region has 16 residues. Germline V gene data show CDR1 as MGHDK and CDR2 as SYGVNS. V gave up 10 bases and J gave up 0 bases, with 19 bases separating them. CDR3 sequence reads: CAKQSQVEYSNQPQHF. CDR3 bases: TGTGCCAAGCAGTCCCAGGTTGAATATAGCAATCAGCCCCAGCATTTT.

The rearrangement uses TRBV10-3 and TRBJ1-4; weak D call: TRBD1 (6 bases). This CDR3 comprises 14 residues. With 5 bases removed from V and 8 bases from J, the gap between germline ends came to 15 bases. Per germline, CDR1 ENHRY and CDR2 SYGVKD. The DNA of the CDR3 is TGTGCCATCAGTACGGGACAAGGGAAGGAAAAACTGTTTTTT. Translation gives CAISTGQGKEKLFF.

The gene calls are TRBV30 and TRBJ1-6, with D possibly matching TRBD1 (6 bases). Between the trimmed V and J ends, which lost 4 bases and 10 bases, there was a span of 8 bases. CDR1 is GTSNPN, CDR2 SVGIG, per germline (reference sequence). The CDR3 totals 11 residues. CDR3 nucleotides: TGTGCCTGGACAGGGGAATCACCCCTCCACTTT. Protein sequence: CAWTGESPLHF. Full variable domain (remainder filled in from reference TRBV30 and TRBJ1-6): SQTIHQWPATLVQPVGSPLSLECTVEGTSNPNLYWYRQAAGRGLQLLFYSVGIGQISSEVPQNLSASRPQDRQFILSSKKLLLSDSGFYLCAWTGESPLHFGNGTRLTVT.

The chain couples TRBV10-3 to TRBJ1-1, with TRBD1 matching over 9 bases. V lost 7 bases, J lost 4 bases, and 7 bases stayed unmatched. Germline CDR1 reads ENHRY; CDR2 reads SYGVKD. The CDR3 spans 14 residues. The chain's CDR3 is CAITGDRVGTEAFF. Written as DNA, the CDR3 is TGTGCCATCACCGGGGACAGGGTTGGCACTGAAGCTTTCTTT.

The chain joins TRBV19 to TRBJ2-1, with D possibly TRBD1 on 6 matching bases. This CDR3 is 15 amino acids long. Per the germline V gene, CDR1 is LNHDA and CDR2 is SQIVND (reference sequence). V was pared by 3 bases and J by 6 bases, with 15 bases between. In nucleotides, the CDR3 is TGTGCCAGTAGTATCTACCGGGACAACTCCAATGAGCAGTTCTTC. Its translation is CASSIYRDNSNEQFF.

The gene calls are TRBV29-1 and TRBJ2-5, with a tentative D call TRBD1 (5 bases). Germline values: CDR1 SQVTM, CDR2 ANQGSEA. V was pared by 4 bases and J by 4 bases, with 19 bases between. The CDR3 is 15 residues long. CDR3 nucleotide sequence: TGCAGCGTTGTCCTCCAGGAAGGGGTGGGAGAGACCCAGTACTTC. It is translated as CSVVLQEGVGETQYF. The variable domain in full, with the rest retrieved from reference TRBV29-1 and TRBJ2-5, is SAVISQKPSRDICQRGTSLTIQCQVDSQVTMMFWYRQQPGQSLTLIATANQGSEATYESGFVIDKFPISRPNLTFSTLTVSNMSPEDSSIYLCSVVLQEGVGETQYFGPGTRLLVL.

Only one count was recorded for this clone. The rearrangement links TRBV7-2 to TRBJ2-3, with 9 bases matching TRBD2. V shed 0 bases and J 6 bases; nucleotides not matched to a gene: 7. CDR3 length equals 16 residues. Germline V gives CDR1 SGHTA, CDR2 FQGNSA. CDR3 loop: CASSLARSGGQDTQYF. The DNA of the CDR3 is TGTGCCAGCAGCTTAGCGCGGAGCGGGGGGCAGGATACGCAGTATTTT. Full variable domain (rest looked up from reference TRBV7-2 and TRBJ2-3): GAGVSQSPSNKVTEKGKDVELRCDPISGHTALYWYRQSLGQGLEFLIYFQGNSAPDKSGLPSDRFSAERTGGSVSTLTIQRTQQEDSAVYLCASSLARSGGQDTQYFGPGTRLTVL.

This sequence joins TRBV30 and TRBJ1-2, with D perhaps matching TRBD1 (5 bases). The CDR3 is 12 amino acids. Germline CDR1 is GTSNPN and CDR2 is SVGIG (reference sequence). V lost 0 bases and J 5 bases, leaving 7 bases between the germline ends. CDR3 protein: CAWSVGGYGYTF. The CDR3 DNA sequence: TGTGCCTGGAGTGTGGGGGGGTATGGCTACACCTTC.

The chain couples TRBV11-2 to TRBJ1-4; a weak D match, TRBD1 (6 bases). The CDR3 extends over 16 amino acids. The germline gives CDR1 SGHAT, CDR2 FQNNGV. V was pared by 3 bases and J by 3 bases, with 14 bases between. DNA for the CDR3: TGTGCCAGCAGCTTTATAAGGCAGGGGTCTAATGAAAAACTGTTTTTT. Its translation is CASSFIRQGSNEKLFF.

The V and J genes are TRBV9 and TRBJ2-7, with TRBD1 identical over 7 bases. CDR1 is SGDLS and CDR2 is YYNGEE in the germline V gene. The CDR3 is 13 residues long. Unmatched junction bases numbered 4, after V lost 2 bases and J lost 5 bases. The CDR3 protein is CASSVVGGDEQYF. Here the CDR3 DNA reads TGTGCCAGCAGCGTCGTAGGGGGCGACGAGCAGTACTTC.

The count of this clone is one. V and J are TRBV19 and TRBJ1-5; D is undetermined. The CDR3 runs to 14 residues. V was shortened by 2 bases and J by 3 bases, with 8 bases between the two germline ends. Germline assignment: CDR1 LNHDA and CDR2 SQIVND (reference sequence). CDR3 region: CASSIRGINQPQHF. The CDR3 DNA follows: TGTGCCAGTAGTATACGAGGGATCAATCAGCCCCAGCATTTT.

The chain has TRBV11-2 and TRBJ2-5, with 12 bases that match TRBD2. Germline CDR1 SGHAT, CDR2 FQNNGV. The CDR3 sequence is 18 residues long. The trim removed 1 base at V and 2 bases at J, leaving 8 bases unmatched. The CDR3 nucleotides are TGTGCCAGCAGCTTAGGTGGACTAGCGGGGAGCACACAAGAGACCCAGTACTTC. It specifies CASSLGGLAGSTQETQYF.

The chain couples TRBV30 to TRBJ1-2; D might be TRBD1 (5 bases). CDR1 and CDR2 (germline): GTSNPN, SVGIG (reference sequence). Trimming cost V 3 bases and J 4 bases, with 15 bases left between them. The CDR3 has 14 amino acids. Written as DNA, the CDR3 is TGTGCCTGGAGAGCTAGGGGCCCGGGCTATGGCTACACCTTC. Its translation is CAWRARGPGYGYTF.

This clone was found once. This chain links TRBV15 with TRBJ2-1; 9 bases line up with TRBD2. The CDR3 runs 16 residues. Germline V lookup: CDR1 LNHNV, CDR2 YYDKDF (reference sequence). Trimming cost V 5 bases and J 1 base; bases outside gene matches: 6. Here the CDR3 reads CATSSMLAGSYNEQFF. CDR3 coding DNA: TGTGCCACCAGCTCGATGCTAGCGGGGTCCTACAATGAGCAGTTCTTC.

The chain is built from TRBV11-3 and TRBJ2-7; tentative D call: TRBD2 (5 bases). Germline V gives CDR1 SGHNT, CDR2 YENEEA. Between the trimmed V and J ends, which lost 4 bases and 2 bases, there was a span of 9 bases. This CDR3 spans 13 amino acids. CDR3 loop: CASSSGVPYEQYF. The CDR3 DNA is TGTGCCAGCAGCTCCGGGGTCCCCTACGAGCAGTACTTC.

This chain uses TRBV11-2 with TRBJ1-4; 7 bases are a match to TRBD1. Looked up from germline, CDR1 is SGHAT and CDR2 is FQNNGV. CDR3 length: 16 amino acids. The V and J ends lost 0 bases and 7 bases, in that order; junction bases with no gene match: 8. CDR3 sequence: CASSLDLTGKSEKLFF. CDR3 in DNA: TGTGCCAGCAGCTTAGACCTGACAGGGAAGAGTGAAAAACTGTTTTTT. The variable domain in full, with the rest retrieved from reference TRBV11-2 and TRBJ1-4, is EAGVAQSPRYKIIEKRQSVAFWCNPISGHATLYWYQQILGQGPKLLIQFQNNGVVDDSQLPKDRFSAERLKGVDSTLKIQPAKLEDSAVYLCASSLDLTGKSEKLFFGSGTQLSVL.

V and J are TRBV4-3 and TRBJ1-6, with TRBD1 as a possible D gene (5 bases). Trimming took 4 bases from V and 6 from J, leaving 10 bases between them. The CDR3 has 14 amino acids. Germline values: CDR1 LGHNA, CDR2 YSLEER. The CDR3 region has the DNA TGCGCCAGCAGCCGGGGAAGGGGTAATTCACCCCTCCACTTT. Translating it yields CASSRGRGNSPLHF.

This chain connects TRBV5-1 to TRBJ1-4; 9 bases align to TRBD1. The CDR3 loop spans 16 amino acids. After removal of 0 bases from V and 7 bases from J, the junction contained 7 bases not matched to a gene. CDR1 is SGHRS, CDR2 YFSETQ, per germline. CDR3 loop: CASSLGGTGNTEKLFF. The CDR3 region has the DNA TGCGCCAGCAGCTTGGGGGGGACAGGGAATACTGAAAAACTGTTTTTT.

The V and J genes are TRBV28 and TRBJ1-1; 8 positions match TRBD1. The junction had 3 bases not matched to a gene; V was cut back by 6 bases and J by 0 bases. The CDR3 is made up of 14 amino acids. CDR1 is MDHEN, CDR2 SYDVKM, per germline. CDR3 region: CASREGQVNTEAFF. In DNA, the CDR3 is TGTGCCAGCAGGGAGGGACAGGTGAACACTGAAGCTTTCTTT.

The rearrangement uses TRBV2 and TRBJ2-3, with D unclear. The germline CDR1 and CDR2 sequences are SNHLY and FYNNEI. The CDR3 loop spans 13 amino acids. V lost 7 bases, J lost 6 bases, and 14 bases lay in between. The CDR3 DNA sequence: TGTGCCAGCACTACGTCCCTGAGGGATACGCAGTATTTT. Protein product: CASTTSLRDTQYF.

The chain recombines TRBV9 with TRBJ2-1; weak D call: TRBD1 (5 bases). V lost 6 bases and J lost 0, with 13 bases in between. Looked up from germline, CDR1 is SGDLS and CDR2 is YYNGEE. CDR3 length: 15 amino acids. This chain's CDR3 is CASNLQGGSYNEQFF. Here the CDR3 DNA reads TGTGCCAGCAATTTGCAGGGTGGCTCCTACAATGAGCAGTTCTTC.

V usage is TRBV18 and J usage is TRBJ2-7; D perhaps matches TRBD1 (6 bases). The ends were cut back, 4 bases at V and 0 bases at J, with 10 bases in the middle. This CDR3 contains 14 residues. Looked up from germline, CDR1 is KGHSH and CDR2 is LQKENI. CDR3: CASSLVQGSYEQYF. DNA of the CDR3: TGTGCCAGCTCACTCGTACAGGGCTCCTACGAGCAGTACTTC. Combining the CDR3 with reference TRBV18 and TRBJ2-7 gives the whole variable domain NAGVMQNPRHLVRRRGQEARLRCSPMKGHSHVYWYRQLPEEGLKFMVYLQKENIIDESGMPKERFSAEFPKEGPSILRIQQVVRGDSAAYFCASSLVQGSYEQYFGPGTRLTVT.